Each of the 18 T cell receptor beta chains below was sequenced from the same sample in a study of T cells in Graves' hyperthyroidism and ophthalmopathy. Amplified regions were TCR beta CDR3 sequences from RNA transcripts. The TCR CDR3 was amplified in a first-round RT-PCR using the HTBI primer set. From the multiplex PCR reads, TCRdb called clonotypes with MiXCR, one entry per CDR3 protein. This sample has approximately 100,000 distinct CDR3 sequences, with over 45% found just once. The sequenced material came from blood. These TCRs come from a man aged 40-55 years with Graves' hyperthyroidism.

This clonotype was picked up many times. V usage is TRBV20-1 and J usage is TRBJ2-7; D remains ambiguous. The CDR3 covers 11 residues. With 5 bases removed from V and 5 bases from J, the gap between germline ends came to 10 bases. Germline V gene lookup returns CDR1 DFQATT and CDR2 SNEGSKA (reference sequence). This CDR3 reads CSAQKSNEQYF. CDR3 bases: TGCAGTGCTCAAAAGTCCAACGAGCAGTACTTC.

In this sample, this clonotype turned up once. V and J are TRBV20-1 and TRBJ2-7; 8 nucleotides agree with TRBD1. The CDR3 has 12 amino acids. Germline V gene data show CDR1 as DFQATT and CDR2 as SNEGSKA (reference sequence). The V segment lost 3 bases and the J segment 9 bases; nucleotides outside the gene matches: 7. DNA for the CDR3: TGCAGTGCTAGGACAGGGGAGGCTATGCAGTACTTC. As protein: CSARTGEAMQYF.

Concerning this clonotype: This may be a read error, as it is one base from a much larger clone. This CDR3 fails to terminate in the conserved phenylalanine or tryptophan, so it likely reflects a read error. This chain links TRBV20-1 with TRBJ2-5; D might be TRBD1 (10 bases). The V gene's germline CDR1 is DFQATT and CDR2 SNEGSKA (reference sequence). V lost 3 bases and J lost 4, with 30 bases in between. The CDR3 has 19 amino acids. The CDR3, as DNA: TGCAGTGCTAGTCCAAATTGGGGACAGGGGACTAGCTTAGTAGAGACCCAGTACCTC. It is translated as CSASPNWGQGTSLVETQYL.

Regarding this clonotype: A read error may be the cause here, since a much bigger clone is one base away. The chain has TRBV6-5 and TRBJ1-1; the D is unclear. The germline V gene encodes CDR1 MNHEY and CDR2 SVGAGI. Trimming took 5 bases from V and 1 from J, leaving 11 bases between them. CDR3 length: 14 residues. The CDR3 is CASSAGFWNTEAFF. DNA of the CDR3: TGTGCCAGCAGTGCCGGATTCTGGAACACTGAAGCTTTCTTT.

V usage is TRBV19 and J usage is TRBJ2-7, with TRBD1 as a possible D gene (6 bases). The CDR3 consists of 13 residues. The germline V gene has CDR1 LNHDA and CDR2 SQIVND (reference sequence). V lost 4 bases, J lost 4 bases, and 11 bases lay in between. CDR3 DNA: TGTGCCAGTAGTACAGGACAGCATTACGAGCAGTACTTC. It translates to CASSTGQHYEQYF.

This clonotype was seen a few times. The J gene is TRBJ2-7, the V gene TRBV7-9; TRBD1 aligns across 8 bases. V lost 6 bases to trimming and J lost 2 bases; unmatched junction nucleotides: 9. This CDR3 contains 15 residues. Per germline, CDR1 SEHNR and CDR2 FQNEAQ (reference sequence). The CDR3 sequence: CASSLYSGGAYEQYF. Here the CDR3 DNA reads TGTGCCAGCAGTTTATATTCAGGGGGCGCCTACGAGCAGTACTTC.

This chain links TRBV24-1 with TRBJ2-1; the match to TRBD2 covers 7 bases. V lost 4 bases to trimming and J lost 4 bases; unmatched junction nucleotides: 6. CDR3 length: 15 residues. Germline V lookup: CDR1 KGHDR, CDR2 SFDVKD. CDR3 amino acids: CATSDVASGYNEQFF. CDR3 nucleotide sequence: TGTGCCACCAGTGACGTGGCTAGCGGATACAATGAGCAGTTCTTC.

The chain carries TRBV7-9 and TRBJ1-1, with TRBD1 as a possible D gene (6 bases). The CDR3 has 13 amino acids. Trimming took off 5 bases at V and 4 bases at J, with 11 bases between the two ends. Germline V gene data show CDR1 as SEHNR and CDR2 as FQNEAQ (reference sequence). DNA for the CDR3: TGTGCCAGCAGCCAGGCAGGGGTCACTGAAGCTTTCTTT. Translation gives CASSQAGVTEAFF.

This clonotype was detected ten times or more. This chain connects TRBV20-1 to TRBJ2-7; D is perhaps TRBD2 (7 bases). The CDR3 is 13 residues long. Germline V gene lookup returns CDR1 DFQATT and CDR2 SNEGSKA (reference sequence). This CDR3 reads CGGAGHDSYEQYF. The CDR3 DNA is TGCGGAGGAGCGGGACACGATTCCTACGAGCAGTACTTC.

Only a few counts were recorded for this clonotype. The chain is built from TRBV4-1 and TRBJ2-5, with D uncertain. This CDR3 is built from 15 residues. CDR1 and CDR2 from the germline V gene are MGHRA and YSYEKL. V was cut by 0 bases and J by 1 base, with 9 bases left in between. The CDR3 DNA sequence: TGCGCCAGCAGCCAAGAAAACAGCCTCCAAGAGACCCAGTACTTC. This gives the protein CASSQENSLQETQYF.

The chain links TRBV15 to TRBJ1-2; 9 bases agree with TRBD1. V dropped 3 bases and J dropped 7; count of bases not matched to a gene: 9. This CDR3 contains 15 residues. CDR1 is LNHNV, CDR2 YYDKDF, per germline (reference sequence). The CDR3 spells CATSSTGTGKFGYTF. The CDR3 bases are TGTGCCACCAGCAGCACCGGGACAGGGAAATTTGGCTACACCTTC. The variable domain in full, with the rest retrieved from reference TRBV15 and TRBJ1-2, is DAMVIQNPRYQVTQFGKPVTLSCSQTLNHNVMYWYQQKSSQAPKLLFHYYDKDFNNEADTPDNFQSRRPNTSFCFLDIRSPGLGDTAMYLCATSSTGTGKFGYTFGSGTRLTVV.

The V gene is TRBV6-5, the J gene TRBJ1-4, with no clear D. The CDR3 sequence is 15 residues long. With 4 bases removed from V and 5 bases from J, the gap between germline ends came to 14 bases. The V gene's germline CDR1 is MNHEY and CDR2 SVGAGI. In DNA form, the CDR3 reads TGTGCCAGCAGTTGGCACCGTGCGAAAAATGAAAAACTGTTTTTT. The encoded protein is CASSWHRAKNEKLFF.

J is TRBJ1-2 and V is TRBV2, with D uncertain. Trimming shortened V by 3 bases and J by 1 base, and 6 bases separated the two germline ends. CDR1 and CDR2 from the germline V gene are SNHLY and FYNNEI. There are 13 residues in the CDR3. CDR3: CASSDQLNYGYTF. CDR3 bases: TGTGCCAGCAGTGATCAGCTTAACTATGGCTACACCTTC.

This rearrangement joins TRBV19 to TRBJ2-7; 16 nucleotides align to TRBD2. CDR1 is LNHDA, CDR2 SQIVND, per germline (reference sequence). V lost 8 bases to trimming and J lost 2 bases; unmatched junction nucleotides: 0. The CDR3 extends over 14 amino acids. CDR3 sequence (DNA): TGTGCCAGTGGGACTAGCGGGAGGGCCTACGAGCAGTACTTC. Translated: CASGTSGRAYEQYF.

Many counts were recorded for this clonotype. The chain carries TRBV5-1 and TRBJ1-2; no clear D. V lost 4 bases, J lost 3 bases, and 10 bases lay in between. Germline V CDR1 and CDR2: SGHRS, YFSETQ. There are 13 residues in the CDR3. This CDR3 reads CASSPGMDYGYTF. The CDR3 DNA follows: TGCGCCAGCAGCCCGGGGATGGACTATGGCTACACCTTC.

The V and J genes are TRBV2 and TRBJ2-3; a possible D gene is TRBD1 (6 bases). Germline CDR1 is SNHLY and CDR2 is FYNNEI. V lost 6 bases, J lost 7 bases, and 14 bases lay in between. The CDR3 spans 13 residues. The CDR3 is CASRGGDVHTQYF. CDR3 nucleotides: TGTGCCAGCAGAGGGGGAGACGTACATACGCAGTATTTT.

Notes on this clonotype: The junction departs from the called germline gene at one end, perhaps through a read error. The chain uses TRBV5-4 and TRBJ2-7, with no clear D. From germline, CDR1 is SGHNT and CDR2 YYREEE (reference sequence). The CDR3 consists of 13 residues. The CDR3 bases are TGTGCCAGCAGCCAACCCGGCCCCTACGGGCAGTACTTC. Amino acids: CASSQPGPYGQYF. The variable domain in full, completed from reference TRBV5-4 and TRBJ2-7, reads ETGVTQSPTHLIKTRGQQVTLRCSSQSGHNTVSWYQQALGQGPQFIFQYYREEENGRGNFPPRFSGLQFPNYSSELNVNALELDDSALYLCASSQPGPYGQYFGPGTRLTVT.

In the case of this clonotype: One end of the junction fails to match germline, which may point to a read error. CDR3 in DNA: TGTGCCAGTAGCTTAGGGGCTGCGGGACAGGGGTACTTC. It specifies CASSLGAAGQGYF. The gene calls are TRBV7-2 and TRBJ2-7, with 9 nucleotides matching TRBD1. Germline V lookup: CDR1 SGHTA, CDR2 FQGNSA. The length of the CDR3 is 13 residues.